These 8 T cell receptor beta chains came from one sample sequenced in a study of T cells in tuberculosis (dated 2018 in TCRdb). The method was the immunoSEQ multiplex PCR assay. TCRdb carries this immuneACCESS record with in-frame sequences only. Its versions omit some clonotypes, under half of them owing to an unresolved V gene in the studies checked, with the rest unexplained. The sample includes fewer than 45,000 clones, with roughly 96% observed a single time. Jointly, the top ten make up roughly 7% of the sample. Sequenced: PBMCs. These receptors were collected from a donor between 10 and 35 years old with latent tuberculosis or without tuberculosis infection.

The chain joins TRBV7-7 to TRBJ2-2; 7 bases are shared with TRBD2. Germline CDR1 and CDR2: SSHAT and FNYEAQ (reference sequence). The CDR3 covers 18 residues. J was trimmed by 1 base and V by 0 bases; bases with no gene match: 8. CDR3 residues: CASSLAVYGGVNTGELFF. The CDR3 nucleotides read TGTGCCAGCAGCTTAGCTGTGTATGGGGGGGTGAACACCGGGGAGCTGTTTTTT.

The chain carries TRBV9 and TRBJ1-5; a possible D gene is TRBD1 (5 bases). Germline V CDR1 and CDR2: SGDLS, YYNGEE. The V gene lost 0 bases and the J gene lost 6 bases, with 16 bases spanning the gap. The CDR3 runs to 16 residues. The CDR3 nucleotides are TGTGCCAGCAGCGTAGGGGATGGCAGGGTGGTTCAGCCCCAGCATTTT. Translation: CASSVGDGRVVQPQHF.

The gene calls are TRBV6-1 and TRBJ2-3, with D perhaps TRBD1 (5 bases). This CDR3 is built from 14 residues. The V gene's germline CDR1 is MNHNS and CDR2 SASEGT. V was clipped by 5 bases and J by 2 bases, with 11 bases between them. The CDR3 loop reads CASSSRQYTDTQYF. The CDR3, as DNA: TGTGCCAGCAGTTCGCGACAGTACACAGATACGCAGTATTTT.

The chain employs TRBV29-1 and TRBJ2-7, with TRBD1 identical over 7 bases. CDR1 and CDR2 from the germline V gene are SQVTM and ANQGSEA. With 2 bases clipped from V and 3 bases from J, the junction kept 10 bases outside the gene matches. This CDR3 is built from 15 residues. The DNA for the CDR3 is TGCAGCGTTGAAAGGCTTCAGGGGGACCACTACGAGCAGTACTTC. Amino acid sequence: CSVERLQGDHYEQYF.

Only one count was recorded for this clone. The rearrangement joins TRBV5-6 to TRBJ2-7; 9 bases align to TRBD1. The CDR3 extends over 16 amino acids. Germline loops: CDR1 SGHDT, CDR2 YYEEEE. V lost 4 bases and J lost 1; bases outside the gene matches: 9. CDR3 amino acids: CASSALGQGRSYEQYF. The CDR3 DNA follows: TGTGCCAGCAGCGCCCTTGGACAGGGGCGTTCCTACGAGCAGTACTTC.

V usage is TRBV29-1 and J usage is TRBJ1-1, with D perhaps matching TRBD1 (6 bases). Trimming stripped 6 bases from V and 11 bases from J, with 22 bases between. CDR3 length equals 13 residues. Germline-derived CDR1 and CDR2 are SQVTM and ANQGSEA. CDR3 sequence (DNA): TGCAGCGTATCCGGGACAAACACTTATAGGGCTTTCTTT. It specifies CSVSGTNTYRAFF.

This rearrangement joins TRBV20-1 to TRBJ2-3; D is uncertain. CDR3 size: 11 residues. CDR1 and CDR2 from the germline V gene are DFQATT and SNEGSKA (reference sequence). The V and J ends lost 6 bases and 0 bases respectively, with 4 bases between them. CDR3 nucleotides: TGCAGTGCCTATAGCACAGATACGCAGTATTTT. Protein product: CSAYSTDTQYF.

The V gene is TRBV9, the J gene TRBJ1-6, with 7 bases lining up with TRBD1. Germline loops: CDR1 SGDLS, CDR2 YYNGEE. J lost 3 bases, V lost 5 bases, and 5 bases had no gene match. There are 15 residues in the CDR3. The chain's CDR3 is CASRGGGGYNSPLHF. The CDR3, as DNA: TGTGCCAGCAGAGGAGGGGGCGGCTATAATTCACCCCTCCACTTT.